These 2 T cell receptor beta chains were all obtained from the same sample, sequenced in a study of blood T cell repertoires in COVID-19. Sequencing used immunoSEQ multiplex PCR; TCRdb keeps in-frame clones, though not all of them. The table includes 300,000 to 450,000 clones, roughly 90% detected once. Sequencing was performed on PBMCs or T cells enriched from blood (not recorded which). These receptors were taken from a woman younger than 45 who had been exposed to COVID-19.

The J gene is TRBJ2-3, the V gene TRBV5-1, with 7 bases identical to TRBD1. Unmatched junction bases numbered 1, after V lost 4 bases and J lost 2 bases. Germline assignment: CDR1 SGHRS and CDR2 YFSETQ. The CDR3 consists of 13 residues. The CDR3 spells CASSGQDTDTQYF. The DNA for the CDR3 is TGCGCCAGCAGCGGACAGGACACAGATACGCAGTATTTT.

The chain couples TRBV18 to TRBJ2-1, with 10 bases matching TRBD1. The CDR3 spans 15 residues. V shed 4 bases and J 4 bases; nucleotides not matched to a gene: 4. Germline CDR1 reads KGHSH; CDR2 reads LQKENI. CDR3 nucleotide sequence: TGTGCCAGCTCACGTGGGACAGGGGAGTACAATGAGCAGTTCTTC. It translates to CASSRGTGEYNEQFF.